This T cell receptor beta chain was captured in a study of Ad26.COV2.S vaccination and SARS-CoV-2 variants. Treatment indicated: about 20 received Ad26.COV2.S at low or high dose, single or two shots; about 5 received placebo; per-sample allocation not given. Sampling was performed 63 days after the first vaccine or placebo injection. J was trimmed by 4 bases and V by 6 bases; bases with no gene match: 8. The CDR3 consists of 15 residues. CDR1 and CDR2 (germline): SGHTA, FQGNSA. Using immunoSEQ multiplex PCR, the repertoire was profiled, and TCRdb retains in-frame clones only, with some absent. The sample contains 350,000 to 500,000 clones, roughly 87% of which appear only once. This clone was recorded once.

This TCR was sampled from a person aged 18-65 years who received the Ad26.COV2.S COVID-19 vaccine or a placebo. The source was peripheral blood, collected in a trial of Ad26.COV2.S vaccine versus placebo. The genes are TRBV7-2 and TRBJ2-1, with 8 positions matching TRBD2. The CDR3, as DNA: TGTGCCAGCAGTGCACTAGCGGCTCCATACAATGAGCAGTTCTTC. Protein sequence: CASSALAAPYNEQFF.